This TCR beta chain was sequenced for a study of blood T cell repertoires in COVID-19. For the study at large: Nucleic acid was either cDNA or gDNA, and it came from T cells, B-cell-depleted T cells, or PBMCs.

Per the authors' pipeline: Amplification from reference gene primers served as the basis for estimated nucleated cell counts. TCRdb keeps only in-frame clones here, not all; method: immunoSEQ multiplex PCR. The V and J calls and the clone size are those of that table, but D and trimming were determined from the DNA. The sample includes some 50,000 clones, approximately 86% of them seen just once. The CDR3 is 14 residues long. Germline loops: CDR1 GTSNPN, CDR2 SVGIG (reference sequence). Trimming took 2 bases from V and 7 from J, leaving 16 bases between them. This clonotype was sampled from a man aged 40-50 years with active COVID-19. The specimen sequenced was peripheral blood. The V call is TRBV30, the J call TRBJ2-3; tentative D call: TRBD1 (6 bases). The CDR3: CAWSPTAQGNTQYF. CDR3 DNA sequence: TGTGCCTGGAGTCCTACCGCTCAGGGGAATACGCAGTATTTT.